The 21 T cell receptor beta chains presented below share a single source sample, sequenced in a study of blood T cells in healthy people across ages. PCR was performed a second time for about 7 to 11 cycles using a sample-barcoded 5' primer and a J-beta primer mix. TCRdb fed the 5' RACE reads into MiXCR, producing one record per CDR3 protein. Of some 700,000 distinct CDR3 sequences in the sample, approximately 21% are singletons; the top ten hold 22%. The sequenced material came from blood. The receptors originated from a man in his sixties or seventies in good health.

This clonotype was recorded a few times. The chain combines TRBV7-9 with TRBJ1-2; perhaps TRBD1 as D (5 bases). This CDR3 is 14 amino acids long. Germline CDR1 SEHNR, CDR2 FQNEAQ (reference sequence). V lost 4 bases, J lost 6 bases, and 15 bases lay in between. CDR3 in DNA: TGTGCCAGCAGCTGGGGGAGTCTAGTCGATGGCTACACCTTC. It yields the protein CASSWGSLVDGYTF.

This CDR3 is CASTPGTNEKLFF. The CDR3 nucleotides read TGTGCCAGCACGCCAGGGACTAATGAAAAACTGTTTTTT. The V and J genes are TRBV6-1 and TRBJ1-4, with D tentatively TRBD1 (5 bases). This CDR3 comprises 13 residues. V was clipped by 7 bases and J by 2 bases, with 8 bases between them. In germline, CDR1 is MNHNS, CDR2 SASEGT.

V and J are TRBV7-8 and TRBJ2-1; D remains ambiguous. This CDR3 contains 12 residues. Per the germline V gene, CDR1 is SGHVS and CDR2 is FQNEAQ. V lost 5 bases and J 6 bases, leaving 8 bases between the germline ends. The chain's CDR3 is CASSDTSNEQFF. CDR3 in DNA: TGTGCCAGCAGCGATACAAGCAATGAGCAGTTCTTC.

The CDR3 DNA reads as TGTGCCTACAGCCGGGACTCTGGAAACACCATATATTTT. Translation: CAYSRDSGNTIYF. The gene calls are TRBV30 and TRBJ1-3; no definite D call. The CDR3 covers 13 residues. Germline V gives CDR1 GTSNPN, CDR2 SVGIG (reference sequence). Between the trimmed V and J ends, which lost 7 bases and 0 bases, there was a span of 10 bases. Together with reference TRBV30 and TRBJ1-3, the CDR3 gives the full variable domain: SQTIHQWPATLVQPVGSPLSLECTVEGTSNPNLYWYRQAAGRGLQLLFYSVGIGQISSEVPQNLSASRPQDRQFILSSKKLLLSDSGFYLCAYSRDSGNTIYFGEGSWLTVV.

The gene calls are TRBV20-1 and TRBJ2-3, with TRBD1 matching 9 bases. The CDR3 is made up of 15 amino acids. Losses at the gene ends were 6 bases for V and 4 bases for J; bases not matched to a gene: 11. Germline values: CDR1 DFQATT, CDR2 SNEGSKA (reference sequence). The chain's CDR3 is CSAQRTDRGPDTQYF. The DNA of the CDR3 is TGCAGTGCCCAGAGGACGGACAGGGGACCAGATACGCAGTATTTT.

CDR3 amino acids: CASSPLLGRGGRTDTQYF. CDR3 DNA sequence: TGCGCCAGCAGCCCTCTTTTGGGCCGTGGGGGTCGAACAGATACGCAGTATTTT. The chain uses TRBV5-1 and TRBJ2-3; D is tentatively TRBD1 or TRBD2 (5 bases each). Between the trimmed V and J ends, which lost 4 bases and 3 bases, there was a span of 24 bases. The CDR3 runs to 18 residues. Germline CDR1 reads SGHRS; CDR2 reads YFSETQ.

This clonotype was detected a few times. V and J are TRBV3-1 and TRBJ2-1, with a weak D call TRBD2 (5 bases). The CDR3 runs to 15 residues. Trimming removed 5 bases at V and 3 bases at J, with 14 bases between. CDR1 is LGHDT and CDR2 is YNNKEL in the germline V gene (reference sequence). CDR3 in amino acids: CASSKRRADYNEQFF. In DNA form, the CDR3 reads TGTGCCAGCAGCAAACGCCGAGCGGACTACAATGAGCAGTTCTTC.

This clonotype was seen only a few times. The chain links TRBV3-1 to TRBJ2-1; TRBD2 matches at 7 bases. CDR1 and CDR2 from the germline V gene are LGHDT and YNNKEL (reference sequence). The CDR3 has 16 amino acids. V shed 1 base, J shed 0 bases, and the junction held 3 bases outside the gene matches. This CDR3 reads CASSQVTSASYNEQFF. The DNA of the CDR3 is TGTGCCAGCAGCCAAGTCACTAGCGCCTCCTACAATGAGCAGTTCTTC.

This clonotype was counted a few times. V gene TRBV29-1 combines with J gene TRBJ2-3; no clear D gene. Trimming pared 3 bases from V and 1 base from J, leaving 8 bases between. The CDR3 has 13 residues. The germline V gene encodes CDR1 SQVTM and CDR2 ANQGSEA. CDR3 bases: TGCAGCGTTGACAGGACCGGCACAGATACGCAGTATTTT. Translating gives CSVDRTGTDTQYF.

This clonotype occurred a few times. The V and J genes are TRBV20-1 and TRBJ2-3; either TRBD1 or TRBD2 may fit D (5 bases each). V lost 6 bases to trimming and J lost 0 bases, with 16 bases between them. The CDR3 runs to 15 residues. The germline gives CDR1 DFQATT, CDR2 SNEGSKA (reference sequence). As DNA, the CDR3 is TGCAGTGCCCAAGGGGTCGGGGCCAGCACAGATACGCAGTATTTT. This sequence encodes CSAQGVGASTDTQYF.

The chain has TRBV2 and TRBJ2-2, with D unclear. V gave up 4 bases and J gave up 2 bases, with 8 bases separating them. The germline V gene encodes CDR1 SNHLY and CDR2 FYNNEI. The CDR3 sequence is 14 residues long. CDR3 nucleotides: TGTGCCAGCAGTGCAGGCGGTAACACCGGGGAGCTGTTTTTT. Translating gives CASSAGGNTGELFF. The full variable domain, in which reference TRBV2 and TRBJ2-2 provide the parts outside the CDR3, is EPEVTQTPSHQVTQMGQEVILRCVPISNHLYFYWYRQILGQKVEFLVSFYNNEISEKSEIFDDQFSVERPDGSNFTLKIRSTKLEDSAMYFCASSAGGNTGELFFGEGSRLTVL.

The chain recombines TRBV21-1 with TRBJ2-1; the table's D call of TRBD2 was not tested on the DNA. TRBV21-1 is a known pseudogene. The CDR3 sequence is 23 residues long. The CDR3, as DNA: TGTGCCAGCAGCAAAATCGGTATCTATTATAGGACTAGCGGGATAGACTCCTACAATGAGCAGTTCTTC. It codes for CASSKIGIYYRTSGIDSYNEQFF.

The gene calls are TRBV29-1 and TRBJ1-1; no reliable D call. The CDR3 sequence is 12 residues long. Trimming removed 3 bases from V and 1 base from J, with 6 bases in between. Germline-derived CDR1 and CDR2 are SQVTM and ANQGSEA. The chain's CDR3 is CSVERGNTEAFF. CDR3 sequence (DNA): TGCAGCGTTGAGCGGGGGAACACTGAAGCTTTCTTT.

This clonotype was recorded a few times. The CDR3 sequence is CASSEGESGYF. CDR3 coding DNA: TGTGCCAGCAGTGAAGGGGAGTCCGGGTACTTC. The V gene is TRBV2, the J gene TRBJ2-4, with D tentatively TRBD2 (5 bases). Per germline, CDR1 SNHLY and CDR2 FYNNEI. The ends were cut back, 1 base at V and 15 bases at J, with 10 bases in the middle. The CDR3 has 11 amino acids.

The chain uses TRBV12-3 or TRBV12-4 and TRBJ2-3; the match to TRBD2 covers 8 bases. The CDR3 runs 15 residues. V dropped 6 bases and J dropped 0; count of bases not matched to a gene: 5. The CDR3 DNA sequence: TGTGCCAGCAGCATAGCGGGGTATAGCACAGATACGCAGTATTTT. It is translated as CASSIAGYSTDTQYF.

The chain has TRBV24-1 and TRBJ2-2; 15 nucleotides agree with TRBD2. J lost 4 bases, V lost 4 bases, and 12 bases had no gene match. CDR3 length equals 20 residues. Per germline, CDR1 KGHDR and CDR2 SFDVKD. The CDR3 sequence: CATSELGLAGGPFRTGELFF. In DNA form, the CDR3 reads TGTGCCACCAGTGAGCTAGGACTAGCGGGGGGGCCTTTTCGCACCGGGGAGCTGTTTTTT.

The genes are TRBV12-3 or TRBV12-4 and TRBJ2-4; no firm D call. The germline V and J ends were trimmed by 1 base and 3 bases, with 10 bases remaining between them. This CDR3 comprises 15 residues. As DNA, the CDR3 is TGTGCCAGCAGTTTAGGGAAAGGAAACAAAAACATTCAGTACTTC. Protein sequence: CASSLGKGNKNIQYF.

This chain uses TRBV4-1 with TRBJ1-4; D is unresolved. This CDR3 is built from 15 residues. Trimming removed 0 bases from V and 3 bases from J, with 8 bases in between. Per the germline V gene, CDR1 is MGHRA and CDR2 is YSYEKL. The CDR3 loop reads CASSQEAGSNEKLFF. DNA for the CDR3: TGCGCCAGCAGCCAAGAGGCGGGATCTAATGAAAAACTGTTTTTT.

The genes are TRBV29-1 and TRBJ2-1; D is unresolved. The CDR3 is 10 amino acids. Trimming took off 1 base at V and 9 bases at J, with 4 bases between the two ends. Germline V gives CDR1 SQVTM, CDR2 ANQGSEA. This chain's CDR3 is CSVEGFEQFF. CDR3 in DNA: TGCAGCGTTGAAGGTTTTGAGCAGTTCTTC.

This clonotype was counted a few times. The rearrangement uses TRBV12-3 or TRBV12-4 and TRBJ2-3; a possible D gene is TRBD2 (7 bases). The CDR3 spans 15 residues. V lost 5 bases and J 7 bases, leaving 19 bases between the germline ends. CDR3 protein: CASSPAGALRHTQYF. The CDR3 DNA is TGTGCCAGCAGTCCTGCGGGGGCCCTAAGACATACGCAGTATTTT.

This clonotype occurred a few times. This chain uses TRBV12-3 or TRBV12-4 with TRBJ2-1, with 8 positions matching TRBD1. The junction had 6 bases not matched to a gene; V was cut back by 7 bases and J by 4 bases. The CDR3 is 14 amino acids. The chain's CDR3 is CASILRGLYNEQFF. The CDR3 coding sequence is TGTGCCAGCATCCTCAGGGGGCTGTACAATGAGCAGTTCTTC.